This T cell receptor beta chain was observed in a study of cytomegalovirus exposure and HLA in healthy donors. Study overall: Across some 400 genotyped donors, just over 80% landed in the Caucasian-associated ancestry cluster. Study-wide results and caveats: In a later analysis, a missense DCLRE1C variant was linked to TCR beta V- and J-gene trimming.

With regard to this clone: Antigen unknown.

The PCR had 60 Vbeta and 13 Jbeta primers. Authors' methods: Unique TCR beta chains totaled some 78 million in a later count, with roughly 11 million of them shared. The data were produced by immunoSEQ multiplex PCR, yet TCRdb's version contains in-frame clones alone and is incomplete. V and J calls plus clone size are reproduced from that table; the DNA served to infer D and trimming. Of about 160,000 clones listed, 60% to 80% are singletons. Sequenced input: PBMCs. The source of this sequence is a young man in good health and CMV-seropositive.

The CDR3 loop reads CASEGQGGTEAFF. CDR3 bases: TGTGCCAGCGAGGGACAGGGGGGGACTGAAGCTTTCTTT. The chain is built from TRBV2 and TRBJ1-1, with 11 bases lining up with TRBD1. Germline assignment: CDR1 SNHLY and CDR2 FYNNEI. This CDR3 contains 13 residues. Trimming cost V 8 bases and J 5 bases; bases outside gene matches: 4.